This passage covers 26 T cell receptor beta chains from one sample sequenced in a study of human T cells and chemical hapten exposure. Treatment: therapeutic diphenylcyclopropenone sensitization with weekly scalp DPC. Individual cDNA molecules had unique molecular identifiers attached to them by the library. Using its own MiXCR run on the reads, TCRdb lists one record per CDR3 protein. The sample has a few thousand distinct CDR3 sequences, approximately 60% seen once. Sequencing was performed on whole blood, taken before DPC sensitization or 2, 6, or about 24 weeks after (not recorded which). These receptors were collected from an adult with alopecia areata. Some clones in this sample may be carry-over from other donors' samples. This table probably holds off-target reads from a library built for another chain.

This clonotype was observed a few times. The chain employs TRBV11-1 and TRBJ2-3; D not certain. The V and J ends lost 2 bases and 4 bases respectively, with 4 bases between them. Germline V gives CDR1 SGHAT, CDR2 FQDESV (reference sequence). CDR3 length: 12 residues. CDR3 sequence (DNA): TGTGCCAGCAGCTTAACCTCAGATACGCAGTATTTT. Protein: CASSLTSDTQYF. Together with reference TRBV11-1 and TRBJ2-3, the CDR3 gives the full variable domain: EAEVAQSPRYKITEKSQAVAFWCDPISGHATLYWYRQILGQGPELLVQFQDESVVDDSQLPKDRFSAERLKGVDSTLKIQPAELGDSAMYLCASSLTSDTQYFGPGTRLTVL.

This clonotype was counted a few times. The rearrangement joins TRBV2 to TRBJ2-7; a possible D gene is TRBD2 (7 bases). This CDR3 is 13 amino acids long. CDR1 and CDR2 from the germline V gene are SNHLY and FYNNEI. V was shortened by 4 bases and J by 6 bases, with 13 bases between the two germline ends. The CDR3 DNA sequence: TGTGCCAGCAGTGTGGGAGGGGGATCCGAGCAGTACTTC. Amino acids: CASSVGGGSEQYF.

This clonotype was seen only a few times. This chain joins TRBV7-6 and TRBJ2-1; TRBD2 agrees at 8 bases. V was clipped by 5 bases and J by 7 bases; unmatched bases: 13. The CDR3 spans 16 residues. Germline loops: CDR1 SGHVS, CDR2 FNYEAQ. The CDR3, as DNA: TGTGCCAGCAGCCTTCGGTTGAGCGGGAGTTATAATGAGCAGTTCTTC. Residues: CASSLRLSGSYNEQFF.

This rearrangement joins TRBV5-1 to TRBJ2-1; D is unclear. Trimming took 0 bases from V and 8 from J, leaving 12 bases between them. Germline-derived CDR1 and CDR2 are SGHRS and YFSETQ. CDR3 size: 14 residues. Written as DNA, the CDR3 is TGCGCCAGCAGCTTGGAAAGCCCCACCTATGAGCAGTTCTTC. It codes for CASSLESPTYEQFF.

This clonotype was observed a handful of times. The chain recombines TRBV12-3 or TRBV12-4 with TRBJ2-1, with TRBD2 identical over 16 bases. V shed 6 bases, J shed 7 bases, and the junction held 9 bases outside the gene matches. There are 17 residues in the CDR3. The CDR3: CASRGTSGRALANEQFF. As DNA, the CDR3 is TGTGCCAGCAGGGGGACTAGCGGGAGGGCCCTCGCGAATGAGCAGTTCTTC.

CDR3 sequence reads: CSVPTGSRYNEQFF. The CDR3 nucleotides are TGCAGCGTCCCGACAGGGAGCCGATACAATGAGCAGTTCTTC. This chain joins TRBV29-1 and TRBJ2-1; 7 positions agree with TRBD1. CDR1 and CDR2 from the germline V gene are SQVTM and ANQGSEA. This CDR3 is built from 14 residues. J was trimmed by 4 bases and V by 6 bases; bases with no gene match: 9.

The chain employs TRBV28 and TRBJ2-3; D assignment may be TRBD1 or TRBD2 (5 bases each). The V end lost 5 bases, the J end lost 6 bases, and 15 bases lay between the germline ends. Germline V lookup: CDR1 MDHEN, CDR2 SYDVKM. The CDR3 loop spans 14 amino acids. For the CDR3, the DNA is TGTGCCAGCAGTCCGGCAGGGACGTCGGATACGCAGTATTTT. Its translation: CASSPAGTSDTQYF.

The chain joins TRBV24-1 to TRBJ2-5, with 8 bases lining up with TRBD1. The CDR3 extends over 14 amino acids. The V and J ends lost 7 bases and 1 base, in that order; junction bases with no gene match: 4. Germline lookup yields CDR1 KGHDR and CDR2 SFDVKD. The CDR3 protein is CATSPTGAQETQYF. CDR3 coding DNA: TGTGCCACCAGCCCGACAGGGGCCCAAGAGACCCAGTACTTC.

The chain joins TRBV5-1 to TRBJ2-5, with 8 positions matching TRBD2. V shed 3 bases, J shed 5 bases, and the junction held 12 bases outside the gene matches. The CDR3 covers 16 residues. Germline CDR1 is SGHRS and CDR2 is YFSETQ. CDR3 in amino acids: CASSSPLGLAGETQYF. The CDR3 DNA is TGCGCCAGCAGCTCACCCCTAGGACTAGCCGGGGAGACCCAGTACTTC.

The gene calls are TRBV18 and TRBJ2-7; 10 bases are a match to TRBD2. J was trimmed by 4 bases and V by 1 base; bases with no gene match: 7. Germline values: CDR1 KGHSH, CDR2 LQKENI. The CDR3 consists of 16 residues. This CDR3 is CASSPRGTSDPYEQYF. CDR3 sequence (DNA): TGTGCCAGCTCACCACGAGGGACTAGCGACCCTTACGAGCAGTACTTC.

This clonotype was seen a few times. The genes are TRBV7-8 and TRBJ2-2; 7 bases agree with TRBD2. This CDR3 has 15 residues. V gave up 4 bases and J gave up 2 bases; unmatched junction bases: 4. Germline values: CDR1 SGHVS, CDR2 FQNEAQ. The CDR3: CASSSSSGNTGELFF. CDR3 nucleotides: TGTGCCAGCAGCTCTTCTAGCGGTAACACCGGGGAGCTGTTTTTT.

This clonotype was recorded a few times. V and J are TRBV6-6 and TRBJ1-5; D possibly corresponds to TRBD1 (6 bases). This CDR3 has 17 residues. CDR1 MNHNY and CDR2 SVGAGI come from the germline V gene (reference sequence). V was clipped by 7 bases and J by 4 bases, with 23 bases between them. CDR3 DNA sequence: TGTGCCAGCATCAAGGGTAACAGGGTATTAAGGAATCAGCCCCAGCATTTT. Amino acids: CASIKGNRVLRNQPQHF.

The chain joins TRBV6-2 or TRBV6-3 to TRBJ2-3, with a weak D call TRBD2 (6 bases). Germline CDR1 and CDR2: MNHEY and SVGEGT. There are 14 residues in the CDR3. Trimming stripped 11 bases from V and 0 bases from J, with 15 bases between. CDR3 sequence reads: CAGGTSGSTDTQYF. CDR3 bases: TGTGCCGGGGGGACCAGCGGTAGCACAGATACGCAGTATTTT.

The chain joins TRBV7-2 to TRBJ2-7, with D perhaps given as TRBD1 or TRBD2 (5 bases each). The CDR3 sequence is 13 residues long. Trimming removed 5 bases from V and 3 bases from J, with 11 bases in between. Germline V gene data show CDR1 as SGHTA and CDR2 as FQGNSA. DNA for the CDR3: TGTGCCAGCAGCCTGGGACGGGACTACGAGCAGTACTTC. As protein: CASSLGRDYEQYF.

Only a few counts were recorded for this clonotype. DNA of the CDR3: TGTGCCAGCAGCCGGACTAGCGGGGGAAGGCAAGAGACCCAGTACTTC. It specifies CASSRTSGGRQETQYF. The chain carries TRBV14 and TRBJ2-5, with TRBD2 matching 13 bases. V dropped 4 bases and J dropped 2; count of bases not matched to a gene: 4. This CDR3 is built from 16 residues. CDR1 and CDR2 (germline): SGHDN, FVKESK.

This clonotype was recorded a few times. The chain uses TRBV20-1 and TRBJ2-1, with D possibly TRBD1 on 5 matching bases. Looked up from germline, CDR1 is DFQATT and CDR2 is SNEGSKA (reference sequence). The CDR3 covers 13 residues. Trimming stripped 8 bases from V and 5 bases from J, with 16 bases between. In DNA form, the CDR3 reads TGCAGTCCCACAGGCTCACCTGACAATGAGCAGTTCTTC. This encodes CSPTGSPDNEQFF.

The chain combines TRBV24-1 with TRBJ2-3; 12 nucleotides match TRBD2. The CDR3 is 17 amino acids. After removal of 5 bases from V and 3 bases from J, the junction contained 8 bases not matched to a gene. Germline values: CDR1 KGHDR, CDR2 SFDVKD. In nucleotides, the CDR3 is TGTGCCACCAGTGCCCTGACTAGCGGGAGAACGACAGATACGCAGTATTTT. Its protein is CATSALTSGRTTDTQYF.

This clonotype appeared a single time. The V gene is TRBV19, the J gene TRBJ2-7; possibly TRBD2 for D (5 bases). Germline V gene data show CDR1 as LNHDA and CDR2 as SQIVND (reference sequence). V was pared by 2 bases and J by 3 bases, with 11 bases between. CDR3 length: 14 residues. CDR3 loop: CASSIRGSSYEQYF. The CDR3 nucleotides read TGTGCCAGTAGTATACGCGGGTCGAGCTACGAGCAGTACTTC.

This clonotype appeared once. The chain has TRBV29-1 and TRBJ2-2; 14 positions match TRBD2. CDR3 size: 18 residues. The J segment lost 3 bases and the V segment lost 6 bases, leaving 12 bases of the junction unmatched. The V gene's germline CDR1 is SQVTM and CDR2 ANQGSEA. The CDR3 sequence: CSVVAGTSGSGYTGELFF. CDR3 DNA: TGCAGCGTCGTTGCCGGGACTAGCGGGAGCGGGTACACCGGGGAGCTGTTTTTT.

The genes are TRBV28 and TRBJ2-7; no clear D. The CDR3 runs 11 residues. The germline CDR1 and CDR2 sequences are MDHEN and SYDVKM. Trimming left V 2 bases short and J 5 bases short, with 4 bases between. The CDR3 reads CASSLSDEQYF. CDR3 sequence (DNA): TGTGCCAGCAGTTTAAGCGACGAGCAGTACTTC.

The chain combines TRBV7-9 with TRBJ2-5; the D is unclear. The germline CDR1 and CDR2 sequences are SEHNR and FQNEAQ (reference sequence). V lost 6 bases and J 13 bases, leaving 6 bases between the germline ends. The CDR3 loop spans 8 amino acids. CDR3: CASSERYF. The CDR3 region has the DNA TGTGCCAGCAGTGAGAGGTACTTC.

This clonotype was seen a single time. The chain has TRBV20-1 and TRBJ2-3; D is possibly TRBD2 (5 bases). The germline V and J ends were trimmed by 5 bases and 4 bases, with 25 bases remaining between them. This CDR3 has 17 amino acids. Germline CDR1 DFQATT, CDR2 SNEGSKA (reference sequence). CDR3 sequence: CSALRPEREALPDTQYF. The CDR3 DNA follows: TGCAGTGCTCTAAGACCGGAGAGGGAAGCCCTACCAGATACGCAGTATTTT.

The chain has TRBV6-6 and TRBJ2-1, with TRBD2 as a possible D gene (5 bases). The V end was cut by 6 bases, the J end by 0 bases, with 9 bases between. This CDR3 region has 14 residues. Germline-derived CDR1 and CDR2 are MNHNY and SVGAGI (reference sequence). The CDR3 region has the DNA TGTGCCAGCAGGGGCGGGCGCTCCTACAATGAGCAGTTCTTC. Its translation is CASRGGRSYNEQFF.

V usage is TRBV7-2 and J usage is TRBJ2-1, with TRBD2 identical over 13 bases. This CDR3 comprises 17 residues. Germline CDR1 and CDR2: SGHTA and FQGNSA. Trimming removed 6 bases from V and 7 bases from J; junction bases left unmatched: 12. CDR3 in DNA: TGTGCCAGCAGTTCCACTCCGACTAGCGGGAGGAAGAATGAGCAGTTCTTC. The encoded protein is CASSSTPTSGRKNEQFF.

This clonotype was seen a few times. This sequence joins TRBV7-9 and TRBJ2-3; weak D call: TRBD2 (6 bases). From germline, CDR1 is SEHNR and CDR2 FQNEAQ (reference sequence). Trimming left V 8 bases short and J 1 base short, with 10 bases between. The CDR3 is made up of 13 amino acids. The CDR3 coding sequence is TGTGCCAGCTGCTCGGGGGGCACAGATACGCAGTATTTT. It is translated as CASCSGGTDTQYF.

The chain couples TRBV7-9 to TRBJ2-1, with D perhaps matching TRBD1 or TRBD2 (6 bases each). Trimming cost V 5 bases and J 7 bases, with 15 bases left between them. The CDR3 has 14 amino acids. CDR1 is SEHNR and CDR2 is FQNEAQ in the germline V gene (reference sequence). The CDR3 DNA follows: TGTGCCAGCAGCCTCCGAGGGGGGAAGAATGAGCAGTTCTTC. Residues: CASSLRGGKNEQFF. Full variable domain (remainder filled in from reference TRBV7-9 and TRBJ2-1): DTGVSQNPRHKITKRGQNVTFRCDPISEHNRLYWYRQTLGQGPEFLTYFQNEAQLEKSRLLSDRFSAERPKGSFSTLEIQRTEQGDSAMYLCASSLRGGKNEQFFGPGTRLTVL.